Shown below are 7 T cell receptor beta chains from a single sample sequenced in a study of metastatic and nonmetastatic thyroid tumors. Among the patients, none had received any treatment before thyroid surgery. Using MiXCR, TCRdb reanalyzed the PCR reads. This sample has 8,500 to 13,000 clones, with 28% found just once. Input material: tumor tissue. The receptor source for this set is a male donor with papillary thyroid cancer or a benign thyroid nodule (not recorded which). Some clones in this sample may be carry-over from other donors' samples.

The table lists this clone with many counts. V usage is TRBV29-1 and J usage is TRBJ2-7; 7 bases align to TRBD1. Germline V gene sequence: CDR1 SQVTM, CDR2 ANQGSEA. V was pared by 5 bases and J by 2 bases, with 9 bases of the junction left unmatched. The CDR3 has 14 residues. CDR3 nucleotides: TGCAGCGTTAGTCCACGGCAGGGGGCCTACGAGCAGTACTTC. Residues: CSVSPRQGAYEQYF.

By share, this clone counts as medium-sized. Other DNA sequences in this specimen translate into the identical CDR3. The rearrangement links TRBV7-8 to TRBJ1-1; D unclear. Germline V gene sequence: CDR1 SGHVS, CDR2 FQNEAQ. This CDR3 region has 13 residues. With 1 base removed from V and 6 bases from J, the gap between germline ends came to 9 bases. CDR3 in DNA: TGTGCCAGCAGCTTAGGGAAGGATCCTGAAGCTTTCTTT. It encodes CASSLGKDPEAFF.

This clone was recorded at least ten times. The V and J genes are TRBV4-1 and TRBJ2-5; D unresolved. Germline V gene lookup returns CDR1 MGHRA and CDR2 YSYEKL. This CDR3 spans 15 amino acids. Trimming took 6 bases from V and 1 from J, leaving 15 bases between them. DNA of the CDR3: TGCGCCAGCAGTCCAAATCGACACGTCCAAGAGACCCAGTACTTC. Translated: CASSPNRHVQETQYF.

Ten or more counts support this clone. One base away lies a much larger clone, so this may be a sequencing read error. Different DNA sequences within this sample yield the same CDR3. The CDR3 sequence is CASSLGKDPEAFF. In nucleotides, the CDR3 is TGTGCCAGCAGCCTAGGGAAGGATCCTGAAGCTTTCTTT. The V call is TRBV7-8, the J call TRBJ1-1; D is uncertain. CDR1 is SGHVS and CDR2 is FQNEAQ in the germline V gene. The CDR3 has 13 amino acids. Trimming shortened V by 5 bases and J by 6 bases, and 13 bases separated the two germline ends.

This clone appeared a few times. The rearrangement links TRBV6-2 or TRBV6-3 to TRBJ2-7, with 7 bases matching TRBD1. The trim removed 6 bases at V and 4 bases at J, leaving 6 bases unmatched. The CDR3 covers 13 residues. Per germline, CDR1 MNHEY and CDR2 SVGEGT. This CDR3 is CASRETGFYEQYF. The CDR3 region has the DNA TGTGCCAGCAGAGAGACAGGGTTTTACGAGCAGTACTTC.

The rearrangement uses TRBV7-9 and TRBJ2-5, with D possibly TRBD1 on 7 matching bases. Per germline, CDR1 SEHNR and CDR2 FQNEAQ (reference sequence). Between the trimmed V and J ends, which lost 4 bases and 0 bases, there was a span of 12 bases. This CDR3 region has 15 residues. This chain's CDR3 is CASSSTGEDQETQYF. The CDR3 DNA follows: TGTGCCAGCAGCTCTACAGGGGAGGACCAAGAGACCCAGTACTTC.

This clone was found a few times. CDR3 sequence: CAISGGGHNSPLHF. In DNA form, the CDR3 reads TGTGCCATCAGTGGGGGCGGCCATAATTCACCCCTCCACTTT. V usage is TRBV10-3 and J usage is TRBJ1-6; maybe TRBD1 (5 bases). The CDR3 has 14 residues. CDR1 and CDR2 (germline): ENHRY, SYGVKD. V shed 4 bases and J shed 5 bases, with 9 bases lying between them.